The 28 T cell receptor beta chains below come from one sample, sequenced in a study of T cells in women clearing cervical HPV infection. Clones were sequenced by immunoSEQ multiplex PCR, and TCRdb holds only the in-frame ones, with some missing. The table lists about 35,000 clones. The sequenced sample consisted of blood buffy coat. The receptors stem from a woman aged 18 to 75 with a cervical HPV16 infection that either progressed to CIN3+ or cleared (not recorded which).

A word on this clone: Sequencing ends 3 residues short of the CDR3 end; the germline J gene provides the rest. This chain links TRBV20-1 with TRBJ2-3, with 9 bases lining up with TRBD1. Germline loops: CDR1 DFQATT, CDR2 SNEGSKA (reference sequence). The V and J ends lost 0 bases and 3 bases, in that order; junction bases with no gene match: 4. This CDR3 is built from 15 residues. CDR3 amino acids: CSARDPGQGTDTQYF. Incomplete CDR3 DNA: TGCAGTGCTAGAGATCCGGGACAGGGAACAGATACG.

As for this clone: Coverage ceases 3 residues before the CDR3 finishes, and the germline J gene fills in the end. The chain carries TRBV19 and TRBJ1-2; 10 bases agree with TRBD1. CDR1 is LNHDA and CDR2 is SQIVND in the germline V gene (reference sequence). This CDR3 comprises 14 residues. The CDR3 sequence is CASSPRTGGYDYTF. CDR3 bases read: TGTGCCAGTAGTCCCAGGACAGGGGGTTACGAC.

Details on this clone: The read gets to within 3 residues of the CDR3 end, and the germline J gene fills in the rest. This chain links TRBV20-1 with TRBJ2-1; D perhaps matches TRBD1 (5 bases). The CDR3 length is 14 residues. Germline V gene lookup returns CDR1 DFQATT and CDR2 SNEGSKA (reference sequence). V was cut by 3 bases and J by 5 bases, with 14 bases left in between. CDR3: CSARTPTANNEQFF. CDR3 DNA (partial): TGCAGTGCTAGGACCCCGACAGCTAACAATGAG.

In the case of this clone: The read gets to within 3 residues of the CDR3 end, and the germline J gene fills in the rest. The chain combines TRBV5-1 with TRBJ2-2; a possible D gene is TRBD2 (5 bases). V dropped 4 bases and J dropped 1 base, with 14 bases sitting between them. The CDR3 runs to 16 residues. The V gene's germline CDR1 is SGHRS and CDR2 YFSETQ. The CDR3 bases that were read are TGCGCCAGCAGCCCCCCGACTAACAGGAACACCGGGGAG. This sequence encodes CASSPPTNRNTGE. The whole CDR3 region reads CASSPPTNRNTGELFF.

For this clone: The CDR3 end falls 3 residues outside the read, so it is completed with the germline J gene. The chain is built from TRBV7-9 and TRBJ1-1; perhaps TRBD1 as D (6 bases). This CDR3 has 14 amino acids. Germline V gene sequence: CDR1 SEHNR, CDR2 FQNEAQ (reference sequence). The V end was cut by 5 bases, the J end by 3 bases, with 13 bases between. The chain's CDR3 is CASSANRVDTEAFF. The covered CDR3 bases are TGTGCCAGCAGCGCGAACAGGGTGGACACTGAA. Full variable domain (missing parts from reference TRBV7-9 and TRBJ1-1): DTGVSQNPRHKITKRGQNVTFRCDPISEHNRLYWYRQTLGQGPEFLTYFQNEAQLEKSRLLSDRFSAERPKGSFSTLEIQRTEQGDSAMYLCASSANRVDTEAFFGQGTRLTVV.

A remark on this clone: The CDR3 end is not reached by the read, which stops 3 residues before it; the germline J gene fills it in. This chain uses TRBV5-1 with TRBJ2-3; possibly TRBD2 for D (5 bases). The CDR3 is 14 amino acids. CDR1 and CDR2 from the germline V gene are SGHRS and YFSETQ. The CDR3 here is CASSFGEIQETQYF. Incomplete CDR3 DNA: TGCGCCAGCAGCTTCGGGGAAATCCAAGAGACG.

On this clone itself: The read halts 3 residues ahead of the CDR3 end, with the missing end drawn from the germline J gene. The chain links TRBV19 to TRBJ2-1, with a weak D call TRBD1 (5 bases). Trimming took 3 bases from V and 3 from J, leaving 12 bases between them. Germline V gives CDR1 LNHDA, CDR2 SQIVND (reference sequence). The length of the CDR3 is 15 residues. CDR3 residues: CASSIEAGNYNEQFF. CDR3 DNA, as far as it was read: TGTGCCAGTAGTATTGAGGCAGGGAACTACAATGAG.

Partial CDR3 DNA: TGTGCCAGTAGTAAGTTCTCCAGGGACAATCAGCCG. Translation: CASSKFSRDNQP. The whole CDR3 protein reads CASSKFSRDNQPQYF. The chain combines TRBV19 with TRBJ2-3; D is perhaps TRBD1 (6 bases). The CDR3 extends 3 residues past the end of the read, so its final part is completed from the germline J gene. The CDR3 sequence is 15 residues long. Germline-derived CDR1 and CDR2 are LNHDA and SQIVND (reference sequence).

Concerning this clone: The read comes to an end 3 residues before the CDR3 does, leaving the germline J gene to fill in the end. The chain employs TRBV13 and TRBJ2-2; D gene ambiguous. This CDR3 has 13 amino acids. V shed 5 bases and J shed 1 base, with 5 bases lying between them. Germline CDR1 and CDR2: PRHDT and FYEKMQ (reference sequence). CDR3: CASSPLNTGELFF. The sequenced CDR3 bases are TGTGCCAGCAGCCCTTTGAACACCGGGGAG.

About this clone itself: The read terminates 3 residues ahead of where the CDR3 ends, so the germline J gene completes it. The chain recombines TRBV28 with TRBJ2-7, with 9 bases fitting TRBD2. CDR1 is MDHEN and CDR2 is SYDVKM in the germline V gene. With V trimmed by 4 bases and J by 6 bases, 13 bases remained unmatched. The CDR3 spans 16 residues. The DNA read from the CDR3 is TGTGCCAGCAGTTCCCCTCTCCCTAGCGGGATCCGCGAG. It translates to CASSSPLPSGIRE. The CDR3, in full, reads CASSSPLPSGIREQYF.

With regard to this clone: The read stops 3 residues short of the end of the CDR3; the missing end is completed from the germline J gene. V usage is TRBV29-1 and J usage is TRBJ2-5, with a tentative D call TRBD1 (6 bases). The CDR3 covers 13 residues. CDR1 is SQVTM and CDR2 is ANQGSEA in the germline V gene. The ends were cut back, 8 bases at V and 1 base at J, with 14 bases in the middle. This chain's CDR3 is CSISRTAQETQYF. Incomplete CDR3 DNA: TGCAGCATTTCCCGGACAGCCCAAGAGACC.

As regards this clone: The read is 3 residues too short to cover the CDR3 end, so that end is filled in from the germline J gene. The chain employs TRBV20-1 and TRBJ2-3; a possible D gene is TRBD2 (7 bases). The CDR3 covers 16 residues. Per the germline V gene, CDR1 is DFQATT and CDR2 is SNEGSKA (reference sequence). The CDR3 DNA, read in part, is TGCAGTGCTGGATCGGTGGGGGGGCAAGTGAGGGGGACG. This sequence encodes CSAGSVGGQVRGT. The whole CDR3 reads CSAGSVGGQVRGTQYF.

On this clone: The CDR3 is cut off 3 residues early in the read; its end comes from the germline J gene. The chain combines TRBV5-1 with TRBJ1-4, with D perhaps TRBD1 (6 bases). Trimming pared 4 bases from V and 7 bases from J, leaving 17 bases between. The CDR3 is 15 amino acids. CDR1 and CDR2 (germline): SGHRS, YFSETQ. The CDR3 loop is CASSKSPRGGEKLFF. CDR3 DNA (partial): TGCGCCAGCAGCAAAAGTCCCAGAGGGGGTGAAAAA.

The CDR3 bases that were read are TGTGCCAGTAGTATGGGGCAGAGGGGATCCTATGGC. Encoded protein: CASSMGQRGSYG. The whole CDR3 protein is CASSMGQRGSYGYTF. The V call is TRBV19, the J call TRBJ1-2; maybe TRBD1 (5 bases). The read comes to an end 3 residues before the CDR3 does, leaving the germline J gene to fill in the end. Germline V gene lookup returns CDR1 LNHDA and CDR2 SQIVND (reference sequence). The CDR3 loop spans 15 amino acids. With 3 bases removed from V and 4 bases from J, the gap between germline ends came to 15 bases.

About this clone itself: The read stops 3 residues short of the end of the CDR3; the missing end is completed from the germline J gene. The chain is built from TRBV5-4 and TRBJ1-2, with D possibly matching TRBD1 (5 bases). Germline V gives CDR1 SGHNT, CDR2 YYREEE (reference sequence). The CDR3 is made up of 15 amino acids. The germline V and J ends were trimmed by 4 bases and 4 bases, with 17 bases remaining between them. The CDR3 loop is CASSDWDSYFYGYTF. The CDR3 bases that were read are TGTGCCAGCAGCGATTGGGACTCGTACTTCTATGGC.

Details on this clone: The read ends 3 residues before the CDR3 terminus; that terminus is restored from the germline J gene. The chain carries TRBV6-2 or TRBV6-3 and TRBJ1-2; D remains unclear. The CDR3 is 13 residues long. With 2 bases removed from V and 2 bases from J, the gap between germline ends came to 6 bases. Germline CDR1 is MNHEY and CDR2 is SVGEGT. The covered CDR3 bases are TGTGCCAGCAGTTACGACGGGAACTATGGC. Its translation: CASSYDGNYG. In full, the CDR3 is CASSYDGNYGYTF.

Turning to this clone: The read is 3 residues too short to cover the CDR3 end, so that end is filled in from the germline J gene. The chain recombines TRBV5-4 with TRBJ2-7, with D tentatively TRBD1 (5 bases). CDR1 is SGHNT, CDR2 YYREEE, per germline (reference sequence). V lost 7 bases to trimming and J lost 5 bases, with 13 bases between them. This CDR3 has 12 amino acids. The DNA read from the CDR3 is TGTGCCAGCTCAGGGCCGTGGGACGAG. It specifies CASSGPWDE. The full CDR3 protein reads CASSGPWDEQYF.

Comments on this clone: Sequencing ends 3 residues short of the CDR3 end; the germline J gene provides the rest. The rearrangement links TRBV20-1 to TRBJ2-5; 8 bases map to TRBD2. The CDR3 sequence is 15 residues long. Unmatched junction bases numbered 7, after V lost 3 bases and J lost 1 base. CDR1 is DFQATT and CDR2 is SNEGSKA in the germline V gene (reference sequence). CDR3 residues: CSASPILAGQETQYF. CDR3 bases read: TGCAGTGCTAGTCCCATCCTAGCGGGCCAAGAGACC.

As concerns this clone: The observed sequence ends 3 residues before the CDR3 terminus, with the missing tail filled in from the germline J gene. This chain connects TRBV20-1 to TRBJ2-5, with D tentatively TRBD2 (7 bases). Trimming removed 6 bases at V and 7 bases at J, with 27 bases between. Germline CDR1 DFQATT, CDR2 SNEGSKA (reference sequence). This CDR3 is 16 amino acids long. This CDR3 reads CSAIDSGGPQRRTQYF. Incomplete CDR3 DNA: TGCAGTGCGATTGACTCGGGGGGCCCCCAACGGAGGACC.

Of note for this clone: The CDR3 end lies 3 residues beyond the end of the read and is filled in from the germline J gene. V is TRBV7-3 and J is TRBJ2-2; D gene ambiguous. This CDR3 spans 12 amino acids. V lost 3 bases and J lost 6, with 5 bases in between. Germline V CDR1 and CDR2: SGHTA, FQGTGA. Partial CDR3 DNA: TGTGCCAGCAGCTTCAACTCCGGGGAG. The encoded protein is CASSFNSGE. The entire CDR3 sequence reads CASSFNSGELFF.

The CDR3 DNA, read in part, is TGTGCCAGCTCAACCATAGGTGGGAAACTAGCGGGAAGAGAGACG. Amino acids: CASSTIGGKLAGRET. The entire CDR3 protein reads CASSTIGGKLAGRETQYF. The V gene is TRBV18, the J gene TRBJ2-3; TRBD2 aligns across 10 bases. The CDR3 end falls 3 residues outside the read, so it is completed with the germline J gene. Germline CDR1 KGHSH, CDR2 LQKENI. There are 18 residues in the CDR3.

To note about this clone: The observed sequence ends 3 residues before the CDR3 terminus, with the missing tail filled in from the germline J gene. The chain couples TRBV18 to TRBJ2-7; D might be TRBD1 or TRBD2, each matching 5 bases. The CDR3 length is 13 residues. The germline gives CDR1 KGHSH, CDR2 LQKENI. V was clipped by 4 bases and J by 4 bases, with 11 bases between them. The CDR3 sequence is CASSLSEGYEQYF. The part of the CDR3 DNA that was read is TGTGCCAGCTCACTCAGTGAGGGGTACGAG.

Worth noting for this clone: The CDR3 end lies 3 residues beyond the end of the read and is filled in from the germline J gene. The gene calls are TRBV2 and TRBJ2-7; 9 bases match TRBD2. The germline V gene encodes CDR1 SNHLY and CDR2 FYNNEI. V trimming: 5 bases; J trimming: 5 bases; junction bases outside the gene matches: 10. This CDR3 spans 15 amino acids. The CDR3 region is CASSPGTSFNHEQYF. The covered CDR3 bases are TGTGCCAGCAGTCCCGGGACTAGCTTCAACCACGAG.

To note about this clone: Read coverage stops 3 residues before the CDR3 terminus; the germline J gene supplies the remainder. The chain has TRBV2 and TRBJ2-7, with 8 nucleotides matching TRBD2. The germline V gene has CDR1 SNHLY and CDR2 FYNNEI. After removal of 6 bases from V and 6 bases from J, the junction contained 10 bases not matched to a gene. CDR3 length: 14 residues. The CDR3 sequence is CASSLLGLESEQYF. The covered CDR3 bases are TGTGCCAGCAGCCTGCTGGGACTAGAAAGCGAG.

Concerning this clone: Read coverage stops 3 residues before the CDR3 terminus; the germline J gene supplies the remainder. The J gene is TRBJ2-7, the V gene TRBV20-1; 8 nucleotides line up with TRBD1. The CDR3 has 15 residues. The germline gives CDR1 DFQATT, CDR2 SNEGSKA (reference sequence). V gave up 5 bases and J gave up 1 base; unmatched junction bases: 10. The CDR3: CSAGDPGQESYEQYF. The part of the CDR3 DNA that was read is TGCAGTGCTGGGGACCCGGGACAGGAATCCTACGAG.

Concerning this clone: One junction end does not reproduce the germline sequence, and a read error may be involved. The missing CDR3 end, 3 residues past where the read stops, is filled in from the germline J gene. The chain has TRBV4-2 and TRBJ2-3; 8 bases agree with TRBD1. The CDR3 length is 15 residues. CDR1 LGHNA and CDR2 YNFKEQ come from the germline V gene. The DNA read from the CDR3 is TGCGCCAGCAGCTCAGGGGGCGCCATTGGAGAGACG. The encoded protein is CASSSGGAIGET. In full, the CDR3 reads CASSSGGAIGETQYF.

In the case of this clone: The sequence runs out 3 residues before the end of the CDR3; the remainder is reconstructed from the germline J gene. J is TRBJ1-4 and V is TRBV30; D gene ambiguous. The CDR3 is 13 residues long. Germline V lookup: CDR1 GTSNPN, CDR2 SVGIG (reference sequence). The part of the CDR3 DNA that was read is TGTGCCTGGAGTACACAATATAATTCACCA. As protein: CAWSTQYNSP. From start to end, the CDR3 is CAWSTQYNSPLFF.

Concerning this clone itself: The CDR3 extends 3 residues past the end of the read, so its final part is completed from the germline J gene. The V call is TRBV20-1, the J call TRBJ2-7; D possibly corresponds to TRBD1 (6 bases). CDR3 length: 13 residues. The V gene's germline CDR1 is DFQATT and CDR2 SNEGSKA (reference sequence). Deletions cut 5 bases from V and 2 bases from J, with 13 bases between. Partial CDR3 DNA: TGCAGTGCTTACCGGGACACGACCTACGAG. It translates to CSAYRDTTYE. The CDR3 in its entirety is CSAYRDTTYEQYF.